The 26 T cell receptor beta chains given below trace back to one sample, sequenced in a study of STAT3 mutations in large granular lymphocyte leukemia. Regarding the study as a whole: At least one immunodominant TCR beta clonotype appeared in every T-cell large granular lymphocyte leukemia patient.

Sequencing used immunoSEQ multiplex PCR; TCRdb keeps in-frame clones, though not all of them. The sample lists about 5,500 clones, 85% to 95% occurring once. These receptors have no identified antigens. Input material: peripheral blood mononuclear cells. The receptors come from a man aged 60-69 years with T-cell large granular lymphocyte leukemia. Some clones in this sample may be carry-over from other donors' samples.

V is TRBV5-6 and J is TRBJ2-7; possibly TRBD2 for D (5 bases). CDR1 and CDR2 (germline): SGHDT, YYEEEE. V shed 1 base and J shed 0 bases, with 17 bases lying between them. The CDR3 extends over 17 amino acids. CDR3 nucleotides: TGTGCCAGCAGCTTGCCCCTATGGCGGGCTACCTCCTACGAGCAGTACTTC. Its protein product is CASSLPLWRATSYEQYF.

This clone was observed a single time. The rearrangement links TRBV18 to TRBJ1-5; D possibly corresponds to TRBD1 (5 bases). Germline CDR1 reads KGHSH; CDR2 reads LQKENI. This CDR3 contains 13 residues. The ends were cut back, 6 bases at V and 4 bases at J, with 10 bases in the middle. CDR3 loop: CASSGTANQPQHF. The CDR3 nucleotides read TGTGCCAGCTCCGGGACCGCAAATCAGCCCCAGCATTTT.

The chain recombines TRBV30 with TRBJ2-1, with TRBD2 matching 16 bases. Germline CDR1 and CDR2: GTSNPN and SVGIG (reference sequence). Trimming at V came to 2 bases and at J to 7 bases, leaving 5 bases not matched to a gene. CDR3 length: 16 residues. This chain's CDR3 is CAWSSGTSGRANEQFF. In nucleotides, the CDR3 is TGTGCCTGGAGTTCCGGGACTAGCGGGAGGGCAAATGAGCAGTTCTTC.

The chain joins TRBV4-3 to TRBJ2-2; D uncertain. CDR3 size: 15 residues. CDR1 and CDR2 from the germline V gene are LGHNA and YSLEER. V was clipped by 0 bases and J by 1 base, with 6 bases between them. This chain's CDR3 is CASSQDPRNTGELFF. DNA of the CDR3: TGCGCCAGCAGCCAAGATCCCAGGAACACCGGGGAGCTGTTTTTT.

In nucleotides, the CDR3 is TGTGCCAGCAGCCGCCCCACTAGCGGGGCCTCCTACGAGCAGTACTTC. Amino acid sequence: CASSRPTSGASYEQYF. The chain joins TRBV14 to TRBJ2-7, with 10 bases identical to TRBD2. CDR3 size: 16 residues. In germline, CDR1 is SGHDN, CDR2 FVKESK. J lost 0 bases, V lost 4 bases, and 6 bases had no gene match.

The chain combines TRBV11-2 with TRBJ2-1, with 7 bases lining up with TRBD2. CDR1 is SGHAT and CDR2 is FQNNGV in the germline V gene. Trimming cost V 1 base and J 6 bases; bases outside gene matches: 12. There are 17 residues in the CDR3. The CDR3 loop reads CASSLVGGREGRNEQFF. The CDR3 nucleotides read TGTGCCAGCAGCTTAGTTGGGGGTAGGGAGGGCCGCAATGAGCAGTTCTTC.

The chain links TRBV29-1 to TRBJ2-4, with no clear D. The germline V gene encodes CDR1 SQVTM and CDR2 ANQGSEA. V lost 1 base and J 3 bases, leaving 7 bases between the germline ends. The CDR3 is 13 amino acids. For the CDR3, the DNA is TGCAGCGTTGAAGGCCAAGACAAAAACATTCAGTACTTC. This sequence encodes CSVEGQDKNIQYF. Based on the CDR3 plus reference TRBV29-1 and TRBJ2-4, the full variable domain is SAVISQKPSRDICQRGTSLTIQCQVDSQVTMMFWYRQQPGQSLTLIATANQGSEATYESGFVIDKFPISRPNLTFSTLTVSNMSPEDSSIYLCSVEGQDKNIQYFGAGTRLSVL.

The chain joins TRBV5-1 to TRBJ1-5, with TRBD1 matching over 9 bases. V shed 4 bases, J shed 5 bases, and the junction held 4 bases outside the gene matches. The CDR3 extends over 14 amino acids. The germline gives CDR1 SGHRS, CDR2 YFSETQ. CDR3 nucleotides: TGCGCCAGCAGCATTGGGACAGGGCATCAGCCCCAGCATTTT. The encoded protein is CASSIGTGHQPQHF.

V gene TRBV28 combines with J gene TRBJ2-2, with D possibly TRBD1 on 5 matching bases. The CDR3 is 15 amino acids. V gave up 3 bases and J gave up 1 base, with 9 bases separating them. Germline V gene sequence: CDR1 MDHEN, CDR2 SYDVKM. The CDR3: CASSLDQGNTGELFF. In DNA, the CDR3 is TGTGCCAGCAGTTTGGATCAGGGGAACACCGGGGAGCTGTTTTTT.

The chain has TRBV6-5 and TRBJ2-1; D may correspond to TRBD1 or TRBD2 (5 bases each). The germline V gene has CDR1 MNHEY and CDR2 SVGAGI. Trimming shortened V by 2 bases and J by 6 bases, and 14 bases separated the two germline ends. The CDR3 loop spans 15 amino acids. The CDR3 region is CASSYQGEAGNEQFF. In DNA, the CDR3 is TGTGCCAGCAGTTACCAGGGAGAGGCGGGCAATGAGCAGTTCTTC.

The chain recombines TRBV28 with TRBJ1-5; D possibly corresponds to TRBD1 (5 bases). Germline V gene data show CDR1 as MDHEN and CDR2 as SYDVKM. V lost 1 base to trimming and J lost 6 bases, with 10 bases between them. CDR3 size: 14 residues. The CDR3, as DNA: TGTGCCAGCAGTTTATCAGGGAGGGTTCAGCCCCAGCATTTT. Translated, it gives CASSLSGRVQPQHF.

The J gene is TRBJ1-1, the V gene TRBV29-1; 8 positions match TRBD1. This CDR3 spans 12 amino acids. Germline CDR1 and CDR2: SQVTM and ANQGSEA. V shed 7 bases and J 10 bases; nucleotides not matched to a gene: 11. CDR3 DNA sequence: TGCAGCGCGAAACAGGGGGACGCCTCAGCTTTCTTT. This gives the protein CSAKQGDASAFF.

V is TRBV5-4 and J is TRBJ1-2; 8 positions agree with TRBD1. Germline-derived CDR1 and CDR2 are SGHNT and YYREEE (reference sequence). The CDR3 has 15 amino acids. J gave up 0 bases and V 5 bases, and 6 bases lay outside the gene matches. CDR3 amino acids: CASRTTGGANYGYTF. The CDR3 bases are TGTGCCAGCAGGACTACAGGGGGAGCTAACTATGGCTACACCTTC.

V and J are TRBV18 and TRBJ1-5, with 7 bases aligning to TRBD1. The germline V gene has CDR1 KGHSH and CDR2 LQKENI. The V and J ends lost 2 bases and 5 bases, in that order; junction bases with no gene match: 0. CDR3 length: 13 residues. In DNA, the CDR3 is TGTGCCAGCTCACCAGACAGGGATCAGCCCCAGCATTTT. Translation: CASSPDRDQPQHF.

This chain links TRBV27 with TRBJ2-1; 7 bases map to TRBD2. CDR1 MNHEY and CDR2 SMNVEV come from the germline V gene (reference sequence). CDR3 length equals 13 residues. V shed 4 bases, J shed 9 bases, and the junction held 6 bases outside the gene matches. In DNA, the CDR3 is TGTGCCAGCAGTTCAACTAGCGAGGCTGAGCAGTTCTTC. Residues: CASSSTSEAEQFF.

This clone was found once. This chain joins TRBV30 and TRBJ1-1; 12 bases map to TRBD1. The CDR3 is 13 residues long. V dropped 7 bases and J dropped 9; count of bases not matched to a gene: 9. Germline values: CDR1 GTSNPN, CDR2 SVGIG (reference sequence). CDR3: CALTGTGGFKAFF. The CDR3 DNA reads as TGTGCCTTAACCGGGACAGGGGGCTTTAAAGCTTTCTTT.

This clone was counted a single time. V is TRBV19 and J is TRBJ1-2; 8 bases fit TRBD1. Trimming cost V 5 bases and J 7 bases; bases outside gene matches: 12. The CDR3 extends over 15 amino acids. The germline V gene encodes CDR1 LNHDA and CDR2 SQIVND (reference sequence). CDR3 sequence reads: CASSFSGQAPGGYTF. The CDR3 DNA reads TGTGCCAGTAGTTTCTCGGGACAGGCGCCTGGTGGCTACACCTTC.

V gene TRBV28 combines with J gene TRBJ2-3; D unresolved. Trimming removed 5 bases from V and 2 bases from J, with 5 bases in between. CDR3 length equals 12 residues. Per germline, CDR1 MDHEN and CDR2 SYDVKM. The CDR3 protein is CASSGNTDTQYF. For the CDR3, the DNA is TGTGCCAGCAGTGGCAACACAGATACGCAGTATTTT.

The V call is TRBV18, the J call TRBJ2-2; D is ambiguous. Trimming removed 3 bases from V and 1 base from J, with 9 bases in between. Per the germline V gene, CDR1 is KGHSH and CDR2 is LQKENI. The CDR3 is made up of 15 amino acids. DNA of the CDR3: TGTGCCAGCTCACCCCCTCGAGGGAACACCGGGGAGCTGTTTTTT. Protein sequence: CASSPPRGNTGELFF.

The rearrangement uses TRBV5-1 and TRBJ1-1; D not resolved. This CDR3 spans 13 amino acids. Germline-derived CDR1 and CDR2 are SGHRS and YFSETQ. V was shortened by 3 bases and J by 1 base, with 7 bases between the two germline ends. The CDR3 coding sequence is TGCGCCAGCAGCTCTGACAAGAACACTGAAGCTTTCTTT. Translation gives CASSSDKNTEAFF.

The chain has TRBV5-1 and TRBJ1-2; D may be TRBD1 (5 bases). Germline values: CDR1 SGHRS, CDR2 YFSETQ. The CDR3 has 13 residues. With 4 bases removed from V and 7 bases from J, the gap between germline ends came to 14 bases. CDR3 nucleotides: TGCGCCAGCAGCCCGACAGTGGGTATTGGCTACACCTTC. Translation gives CASSPTVGIGYTF.

The V and J genes are TRBV19 and TRBJ2-1; TRBD1 might be the D (5 bases). The CDR3 contains 15 residues. CDR1 is LNHDA and CDR2 is SQIVND in the germline V gene (reference sequence). V was trimmed by 5 bases and J by 3 bases, leaving 14 bases between them. The CDR3 DNA sequence: TGTGCCAGTAGTGCGGAAGGGGTCAGCTACAATGAGCAGTTCTTC. This sequence encodes CASSAEGVSYNEQFF.

The J gene is TRBJ1-2, the V gene TRBV6-5, with D possibly TRBD1 on 5 matching bases. Germline V lookup: CDR1 MNHEY, CDR2 SVGAGI. This CDR3 region has 13 residues. Trimming shortened V by 6 bases and J by 4 bases, and 12 bases separated the two germline ends. CDR3 sequence (DNA): TGTGCCAGCAGGCCGGGGCGCGGCTATGGCTACACCTTC. It codes for CASRPGRGYGYTF.

The chain employs TRBV14 and TRBJ2-1; 8 bases align to TRBD1. The ends lost 4 bases at V and 12 bases at J; junction bases unmatched: 14. The CDR3 is 15 residues long. Germline values: CDR1 SGHDN, CDR2 FVKESK. The CDR3 DNA is TGTGCCAGCAGCCGACCGGGACAGGTAAAAGGCGGGCAGTTCTTC. Amino acids: CASSRPGQVKGGQFF.

The chain carries TRBV7-2 and TRBJ1-2, with a weak D call TRBD1 (6 bases). In germline, CDR1 is SGHTA, CDR2 FQGNSA. The CDR3 runs to 13 residues. V gave up 5 bases and J gave up 3 bases, with 10 bases separating them. The CDR3 DNA follows: TGTGCCAGCAGCCCAGGGGATGACTATGGCTACACCTTC. Residues: CASSPGDDYGYTF. Based on the CDR3 plus reference TRBV7-2 and TRBJ1-2, the full variable domain is GAGVSQSPSNKVTEKGKDVELRCDPISGHTALYWYRQSLGQGLEFLIYFQGNSAPDKSGLPSDRFSAERTGGSVSTLTIQRTQQEDSAVYLCASSPGDDYGYTFGSGTRLTVV.

This sequence joins TRBV4-2 and TRBJ1-2; perhaps TRBD1 as D (6 bases). CDR1 is LGHNA, CDR2 YNFKEQ, per germline. V dropped 0 bases and J dropped 5 bases, with 7 bases sitting between them. The CDR3 runs 13 residues. Here the CDR3 DNA reads TGTGCCAGCAGCCAAGACAGGGGTTATGGCTACACCTTC. Its translation: CASSQDRGYGYTF.